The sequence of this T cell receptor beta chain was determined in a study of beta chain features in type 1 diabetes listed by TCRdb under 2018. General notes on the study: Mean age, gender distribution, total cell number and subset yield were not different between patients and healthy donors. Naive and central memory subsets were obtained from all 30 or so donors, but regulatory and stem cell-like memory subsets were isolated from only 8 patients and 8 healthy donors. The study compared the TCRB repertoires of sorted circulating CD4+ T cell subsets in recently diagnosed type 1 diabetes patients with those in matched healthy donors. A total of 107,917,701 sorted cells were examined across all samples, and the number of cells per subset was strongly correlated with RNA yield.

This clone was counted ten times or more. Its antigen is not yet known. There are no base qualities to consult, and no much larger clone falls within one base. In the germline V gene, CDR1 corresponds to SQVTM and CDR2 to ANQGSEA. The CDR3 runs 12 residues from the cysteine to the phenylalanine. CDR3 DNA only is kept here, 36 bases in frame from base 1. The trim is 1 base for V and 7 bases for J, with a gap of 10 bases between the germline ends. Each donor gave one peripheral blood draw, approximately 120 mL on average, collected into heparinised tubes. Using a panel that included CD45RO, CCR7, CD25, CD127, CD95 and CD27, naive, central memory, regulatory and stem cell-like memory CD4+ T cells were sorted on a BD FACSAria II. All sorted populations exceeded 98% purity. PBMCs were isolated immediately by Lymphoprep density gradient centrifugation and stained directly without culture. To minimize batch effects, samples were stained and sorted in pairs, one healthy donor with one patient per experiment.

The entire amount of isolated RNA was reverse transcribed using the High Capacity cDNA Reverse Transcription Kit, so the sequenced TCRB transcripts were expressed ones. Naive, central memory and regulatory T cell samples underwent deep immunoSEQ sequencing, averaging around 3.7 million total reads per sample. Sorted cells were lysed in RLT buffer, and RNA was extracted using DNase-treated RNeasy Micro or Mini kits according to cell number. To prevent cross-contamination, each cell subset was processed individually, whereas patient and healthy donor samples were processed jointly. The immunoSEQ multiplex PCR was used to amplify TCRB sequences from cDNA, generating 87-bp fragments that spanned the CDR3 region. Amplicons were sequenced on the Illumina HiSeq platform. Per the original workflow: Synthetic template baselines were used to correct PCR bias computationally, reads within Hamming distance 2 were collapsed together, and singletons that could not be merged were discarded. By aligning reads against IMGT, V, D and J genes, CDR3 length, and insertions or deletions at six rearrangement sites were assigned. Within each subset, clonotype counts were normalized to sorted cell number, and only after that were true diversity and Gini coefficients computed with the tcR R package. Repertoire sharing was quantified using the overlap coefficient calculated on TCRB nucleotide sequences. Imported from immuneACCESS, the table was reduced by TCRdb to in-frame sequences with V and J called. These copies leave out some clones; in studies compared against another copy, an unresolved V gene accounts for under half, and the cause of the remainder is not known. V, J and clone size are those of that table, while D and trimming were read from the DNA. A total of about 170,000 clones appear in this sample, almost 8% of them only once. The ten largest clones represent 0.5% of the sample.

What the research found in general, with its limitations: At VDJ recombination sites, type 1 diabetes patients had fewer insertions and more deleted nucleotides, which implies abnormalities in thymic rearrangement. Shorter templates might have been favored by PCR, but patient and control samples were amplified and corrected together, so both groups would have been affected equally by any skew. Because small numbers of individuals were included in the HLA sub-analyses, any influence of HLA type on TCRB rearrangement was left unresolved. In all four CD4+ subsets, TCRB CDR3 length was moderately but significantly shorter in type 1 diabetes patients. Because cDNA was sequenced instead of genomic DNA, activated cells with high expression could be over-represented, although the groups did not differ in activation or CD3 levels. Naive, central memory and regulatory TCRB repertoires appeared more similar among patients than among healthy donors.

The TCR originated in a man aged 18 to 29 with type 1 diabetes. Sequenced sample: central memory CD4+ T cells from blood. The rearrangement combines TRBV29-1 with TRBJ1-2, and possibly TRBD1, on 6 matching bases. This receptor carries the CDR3 CSVEAGVRGYTF. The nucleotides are TGCAGCGTTGAAGCAGGGGTACGTGGCTACACCTTC.